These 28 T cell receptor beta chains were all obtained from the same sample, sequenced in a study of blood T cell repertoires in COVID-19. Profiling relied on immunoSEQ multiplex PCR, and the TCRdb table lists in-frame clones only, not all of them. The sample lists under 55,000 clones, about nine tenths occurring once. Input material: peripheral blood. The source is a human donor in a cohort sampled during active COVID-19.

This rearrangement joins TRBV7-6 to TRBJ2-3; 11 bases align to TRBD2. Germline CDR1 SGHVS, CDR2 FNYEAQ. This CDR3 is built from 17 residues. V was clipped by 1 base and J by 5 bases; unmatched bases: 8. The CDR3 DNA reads TGTGCCAGCAGCTTAGGCGGGCTAGCGGGGGGACGAGATACGCAGTATTTT. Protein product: CASSLGGLAGGRDTQYF.

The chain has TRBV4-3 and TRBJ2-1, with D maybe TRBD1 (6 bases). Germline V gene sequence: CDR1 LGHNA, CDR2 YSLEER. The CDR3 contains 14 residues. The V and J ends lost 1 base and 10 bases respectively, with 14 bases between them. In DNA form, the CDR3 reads TGCGCCAGCAGCCAAGTTAGGAGTGGGGGCGAGCAGTTCTTC. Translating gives CASSQVRSGGEQFF.

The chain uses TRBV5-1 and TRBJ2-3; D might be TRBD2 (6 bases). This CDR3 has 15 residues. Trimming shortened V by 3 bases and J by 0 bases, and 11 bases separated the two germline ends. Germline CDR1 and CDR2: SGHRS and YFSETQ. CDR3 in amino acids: CASSSRLVSTDTQYF. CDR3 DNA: TGCGCCAGCAGCTCACGACTAGTCAGCACAGATACGCAGTATTTT. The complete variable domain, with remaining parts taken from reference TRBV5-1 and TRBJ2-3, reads KAGVTQTPRYLIKTRGQQVTLSCSPISGHRSVSWYQQTPGQGLQFLFEYFSETQRNKGNFPGRFSGRQFSNSRSEMNVSTLELGDSALYLCASSSRLVSTDTQYFGPGTRLTVL.

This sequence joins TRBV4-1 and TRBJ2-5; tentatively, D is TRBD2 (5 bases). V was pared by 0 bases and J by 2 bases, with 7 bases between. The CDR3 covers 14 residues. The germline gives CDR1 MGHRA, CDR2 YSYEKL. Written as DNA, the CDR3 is TGCGCCAGCAGCCAAGATACGGGGCAAGAGACCCAGTACTTC. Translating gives CASSQDTGQETQYF.

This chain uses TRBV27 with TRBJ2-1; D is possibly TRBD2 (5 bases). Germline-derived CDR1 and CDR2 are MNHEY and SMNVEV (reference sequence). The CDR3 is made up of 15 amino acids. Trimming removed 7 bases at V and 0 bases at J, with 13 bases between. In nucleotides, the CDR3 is TGTGCCAGCAAGTTGAGCGGAAGCTCCTACAATGAGCAGTTCTTC. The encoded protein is CASKLSGSSYNEQFF.

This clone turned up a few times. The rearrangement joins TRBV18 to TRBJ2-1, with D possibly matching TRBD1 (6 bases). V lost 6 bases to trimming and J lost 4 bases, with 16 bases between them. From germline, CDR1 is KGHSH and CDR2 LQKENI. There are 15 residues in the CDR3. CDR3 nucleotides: TGTGCCAGCTCCCCCGACAGAGGGGGATACAATGAGCAGTTCTTC. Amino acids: CASSPDRGGYNEQFF.

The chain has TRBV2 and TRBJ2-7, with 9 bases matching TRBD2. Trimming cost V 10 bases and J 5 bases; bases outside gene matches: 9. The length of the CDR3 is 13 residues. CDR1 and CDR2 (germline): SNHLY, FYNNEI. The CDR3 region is CATSRERGDEQYF. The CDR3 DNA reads TGTGCCACCTCTCGAGAGCGGGGGGACGAGCAGTACTTC.

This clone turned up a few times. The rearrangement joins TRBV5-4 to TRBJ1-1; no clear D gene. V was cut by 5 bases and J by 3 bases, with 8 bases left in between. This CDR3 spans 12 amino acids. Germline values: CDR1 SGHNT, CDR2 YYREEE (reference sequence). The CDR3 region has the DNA TGTGCCAGCAGAGTATCGGACACTGAAGCTTTCTTT. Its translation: CASRVSDTEAFF.

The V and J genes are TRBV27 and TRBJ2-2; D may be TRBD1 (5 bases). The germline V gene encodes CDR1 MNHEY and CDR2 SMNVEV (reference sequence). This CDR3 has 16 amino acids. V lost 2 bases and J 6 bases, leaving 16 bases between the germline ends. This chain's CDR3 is CASSLPGRVLPGELFF. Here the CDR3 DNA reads TGTGCCAGCAGTTTACCGGGCAGGGTGTTGCCCGGGGAGCTGTTTTTT.

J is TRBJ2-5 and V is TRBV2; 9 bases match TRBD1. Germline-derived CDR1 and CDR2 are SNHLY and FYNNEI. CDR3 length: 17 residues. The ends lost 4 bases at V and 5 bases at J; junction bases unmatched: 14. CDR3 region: CASSVQADNRGLETQYF. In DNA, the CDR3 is TGTGCCAGCAGTGTCCAGGCCGACAACAGGGGGCTGGAGACCCAGTACTTC.

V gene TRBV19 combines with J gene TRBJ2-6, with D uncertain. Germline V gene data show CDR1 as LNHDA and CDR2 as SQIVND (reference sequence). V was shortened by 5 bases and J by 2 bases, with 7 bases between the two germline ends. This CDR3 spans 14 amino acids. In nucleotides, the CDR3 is TGTGCCAGTAGTCTGACTCCTGGGGCCAACGTCCTGACTTTC. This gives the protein CASSLTPGANVLTF. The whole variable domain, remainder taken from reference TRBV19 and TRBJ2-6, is DGGITQSPKYLFRKEGQNVTLSCEQNLNHDAMYWYRQDPGQGLRLIYYSQIVNDFQKGDIAEGYSVSREKKESFPLTVTSAQKNPTAFYLCASSLTPGANVLTFGAGSRLTVL.

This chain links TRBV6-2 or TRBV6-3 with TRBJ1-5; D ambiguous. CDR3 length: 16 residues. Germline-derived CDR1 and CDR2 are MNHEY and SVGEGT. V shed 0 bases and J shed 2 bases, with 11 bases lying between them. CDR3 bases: TGTGCCAGCAGTTACTCGAACGGTCGGGGCAATCAGCCCCAGCATTTT. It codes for CASSYSNGRGNQPQHF.

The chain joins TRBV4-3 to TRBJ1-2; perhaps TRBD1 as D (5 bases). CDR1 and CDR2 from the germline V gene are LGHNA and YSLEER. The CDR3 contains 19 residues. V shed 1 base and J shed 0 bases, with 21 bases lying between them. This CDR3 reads CASSQAWTVGGKANYGYTF. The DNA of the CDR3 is TGCGCCAGCAGCCAAGCCTGGACGGTGGGGGGGAAAGCTAACTATGGCTACACCTTC.

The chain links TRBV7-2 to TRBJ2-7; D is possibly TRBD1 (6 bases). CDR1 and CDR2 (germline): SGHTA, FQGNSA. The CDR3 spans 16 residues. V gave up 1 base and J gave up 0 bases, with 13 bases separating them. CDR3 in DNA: TGTGCCAGCAGCTTAGGCTCTGGGACAAGCTCCTACGAGCAGTACTTC. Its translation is CASSLGSGTSSYEQYF.

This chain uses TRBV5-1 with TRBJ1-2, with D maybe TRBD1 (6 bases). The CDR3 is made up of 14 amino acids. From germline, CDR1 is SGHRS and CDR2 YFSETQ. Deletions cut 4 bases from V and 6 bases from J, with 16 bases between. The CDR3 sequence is CASSPGQSTDGYTF. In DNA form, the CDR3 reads TGCGCCAGCAGCCCCGGACAGTCTACGGATGGCTACACCTTC. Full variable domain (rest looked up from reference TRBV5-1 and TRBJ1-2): KAGVTQTPRYLIKTRGQQVTLSCSPISGHRSVSWYQQTPGQGLQFLFEYFSETQRNKGNFPGRFSGRQFSNSRSEMNVSTLELGDSALYLCASSPGQSTDGYTFGSGTRLTVV.

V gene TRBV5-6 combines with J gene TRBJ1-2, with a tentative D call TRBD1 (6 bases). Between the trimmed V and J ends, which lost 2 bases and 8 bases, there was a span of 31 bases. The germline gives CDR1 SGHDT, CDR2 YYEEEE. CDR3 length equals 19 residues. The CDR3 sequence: CASSFGTPGDSFPLDGYTF. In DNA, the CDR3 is TGTGCCAGCAGCTTCGGGACACCAGGCGATTCGTTCCCGCTAGACGGCTACACCTTC. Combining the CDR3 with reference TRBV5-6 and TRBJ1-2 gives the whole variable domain DAGVTQSPTHLIKTRGQQVTLRCSPKSGHDTVSWYQQALGQGPQFIFQYYEEEERQRGNFPDRFSGHQFPNYSSELNVNALLLGDSALYLCASSFGTPGDSFPLDGYTFGSGTRLTVV.

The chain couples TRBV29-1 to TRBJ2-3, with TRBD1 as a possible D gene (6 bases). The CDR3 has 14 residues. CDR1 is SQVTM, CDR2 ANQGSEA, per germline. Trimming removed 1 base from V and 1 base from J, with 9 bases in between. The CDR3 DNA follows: TGCAGCGTTGAAGCAGGGGATGGCACAGATACGCAGTATTTT. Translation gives CSVEAGDGTDTQYF.

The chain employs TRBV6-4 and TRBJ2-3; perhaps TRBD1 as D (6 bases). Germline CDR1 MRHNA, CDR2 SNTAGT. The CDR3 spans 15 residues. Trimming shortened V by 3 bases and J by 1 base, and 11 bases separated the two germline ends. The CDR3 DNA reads TGTGCCAGCAGTGAACAGGGAATCGGCACAGATACGCAGTATTTT. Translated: CASSEQGIGTDTQYF.

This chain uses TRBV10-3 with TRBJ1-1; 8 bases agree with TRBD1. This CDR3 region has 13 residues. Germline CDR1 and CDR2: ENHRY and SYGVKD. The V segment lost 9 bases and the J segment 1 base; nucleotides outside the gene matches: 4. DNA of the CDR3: TGTGCCATAACCGGGACAGGGAACACTGAAGCTTTCTTT. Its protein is CAITGTGNTEAFF.

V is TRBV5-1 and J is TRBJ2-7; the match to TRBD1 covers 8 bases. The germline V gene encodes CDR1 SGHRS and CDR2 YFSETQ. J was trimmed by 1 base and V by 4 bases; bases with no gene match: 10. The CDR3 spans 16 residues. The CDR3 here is CASSAAGTGTSYEQYF. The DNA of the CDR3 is TGCGCCAGCAGCGCCGCCGGGACAGGTACTTCCTACGAGCAGTACTTC.

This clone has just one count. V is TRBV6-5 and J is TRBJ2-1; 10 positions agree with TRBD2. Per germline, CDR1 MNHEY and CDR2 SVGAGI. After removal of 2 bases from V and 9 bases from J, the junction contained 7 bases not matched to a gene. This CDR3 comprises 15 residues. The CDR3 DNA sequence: TGTGCCAGCAGTTACAAAGCGGGGGGGCGCATTGAGCAGTTCTTC. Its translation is CASSYKAGGRIEQFF.

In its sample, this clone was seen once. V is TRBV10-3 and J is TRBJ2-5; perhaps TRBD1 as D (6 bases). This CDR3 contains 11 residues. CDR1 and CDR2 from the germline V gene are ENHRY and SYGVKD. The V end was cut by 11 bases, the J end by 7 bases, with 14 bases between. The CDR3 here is CASSGVGTQYF. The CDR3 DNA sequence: TGTGCCTCATCAGGGGTCGGGACCCAGTACTTC.

The CDR3 is CASSGQDSNQPQHF. CDR3 in DNA: TGCGCCAGCAGTGGCCAGGATAGCAATCAGCCCCAGCATTTT. The V gene is TRBV10-2, the J gene TRBJ1-5; no clear D. In germline, CDR1 is WSHSY, CDR2 SAAADI. V lost 4 bases and J lost 0, with 7 bases in between. The CDR3 is 14 amino acids.

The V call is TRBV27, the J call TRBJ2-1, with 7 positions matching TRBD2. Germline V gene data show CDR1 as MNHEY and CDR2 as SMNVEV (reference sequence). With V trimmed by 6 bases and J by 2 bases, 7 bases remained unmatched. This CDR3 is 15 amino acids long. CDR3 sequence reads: CASREAGSPYNEQFF. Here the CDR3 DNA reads TGTGCCAGCAGGGAAGCGGGGTCTCCCTACAATGAGCAGTTCTTC.

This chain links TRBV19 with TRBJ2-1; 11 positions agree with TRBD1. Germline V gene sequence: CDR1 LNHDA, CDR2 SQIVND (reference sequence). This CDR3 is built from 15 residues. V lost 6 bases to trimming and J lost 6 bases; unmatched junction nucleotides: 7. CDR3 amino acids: CASSQTGTGGNEQFF. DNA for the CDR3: TGTGCCAGTAGCCAGACCGGGACAGGGGGCAATGAGCAGTTCTTC.

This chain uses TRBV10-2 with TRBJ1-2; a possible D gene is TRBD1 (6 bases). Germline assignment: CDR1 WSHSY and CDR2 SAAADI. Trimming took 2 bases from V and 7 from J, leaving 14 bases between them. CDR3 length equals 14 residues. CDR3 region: CASSEKSGGFGYTF. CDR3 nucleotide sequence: TGCGCCAGCAGTGAGAAGAGTGGGGGCTTTGGCTACACCTTC.

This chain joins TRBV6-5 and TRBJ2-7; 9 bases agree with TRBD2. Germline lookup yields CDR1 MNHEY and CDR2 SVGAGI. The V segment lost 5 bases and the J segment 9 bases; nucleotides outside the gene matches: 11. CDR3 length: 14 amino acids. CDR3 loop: CASSPAGTSKAQYF. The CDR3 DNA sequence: TGTGCCAGCAGTCCCGCCGGGACTAGCAAAGCGCAGTACTTC.

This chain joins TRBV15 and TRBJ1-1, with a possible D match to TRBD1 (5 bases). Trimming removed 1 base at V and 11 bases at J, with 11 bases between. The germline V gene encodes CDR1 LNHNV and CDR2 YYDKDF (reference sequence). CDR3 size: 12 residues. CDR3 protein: CATSRGRGGAFF. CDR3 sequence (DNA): TGTGCCACCAGCAGAGGGAGGGGTGGCGCTTTCTTT.